This TCR beta chain came from a study of PD-1 blockade in classical Hodgkin lymphoma. Sequenced by immunoSEQ multiplex PCR; TCRdb stores in-frame clones only, minus some. Of tens of thousands of clones listed, about 64% are singletons. Every patient was affected by relapse after autologous stem cell transplantation, while exposure to brentuximab vedotin was not uniform. Per germline, CDR1 SGHVS and CDR2 FQNEAQ. There are 17 residues in the CDR3. Trimming removed 5 bases at V and 0 bases at J, with 19 bases between. V usage is TRBV7-8 and J usage is TRBJ1-2, with a possible D match to TRBD1 (5 bases). This sequence was found in a human donor with classical Hodgkin lymphoma. The sample in question was peripheral blood mononuclear cells (PBMCs), obtained at baseline. The CDR3 reads CASSEAPTVGANYGYTF. DNA for the CDR3: TGTGCCAGCAGCGAAGCCCCGACAGTAGGCGCTAACTATGGCTACACCTTC.